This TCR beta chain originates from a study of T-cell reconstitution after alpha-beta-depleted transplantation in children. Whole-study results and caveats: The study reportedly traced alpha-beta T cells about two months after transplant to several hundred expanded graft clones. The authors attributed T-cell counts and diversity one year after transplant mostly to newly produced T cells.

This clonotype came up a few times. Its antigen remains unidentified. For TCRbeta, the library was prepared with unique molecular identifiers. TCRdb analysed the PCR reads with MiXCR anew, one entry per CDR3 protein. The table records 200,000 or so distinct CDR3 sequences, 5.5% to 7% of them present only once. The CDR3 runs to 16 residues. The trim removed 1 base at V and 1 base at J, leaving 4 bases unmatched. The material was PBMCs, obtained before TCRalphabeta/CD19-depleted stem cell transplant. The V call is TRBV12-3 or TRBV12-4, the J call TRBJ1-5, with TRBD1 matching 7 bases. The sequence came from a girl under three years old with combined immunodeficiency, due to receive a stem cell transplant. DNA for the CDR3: TGTGCCAGCAGTTTAGGGACAGGTGGGAGCAATCAGCCCCAGCATTTT. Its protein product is CASSLGTGGSNQPQHF.